This TCR beta chain was sequenced for a study of regulatory T cells in long-lasting Graves disease. Study observations and caveats: Rather than thyroid tissue, only peripheral blood underwent study.

With respect to this clonotype: Antigen: not known.

Trimming took 3 bases from V and 0 from J, leaving 13 bases between them. The germline V gene has CDR1 SGDLS and CDR2 YYNGEE. The CDR3 length is 17 residues. This sample's time point: newly diagnosed GD, antithyroid drugs for less than 3 months. From RNA extracted from PBMCs, the TCR library was made. Patients came through an endocrinology department, and that department was in Xi'an, China. Arm-PCR of CDR3 regions and iRepertoire HTBI primers were used to build TCR beta libraries. TCRdb reprocessed the multiplex PCR reads via MiXCR and lists one record per CDR3 protein. The sample lists some 500,000 distinct CDR3 sequences, roughly 15% occurring once. These data were likewise used in another study, on T cells in Graves' hyperthyroidism and ophthalmopathy. That source adds: Patients aged 18 to 65 with hyperthyroidism were newly diagnosed, with duration under 2 months. On the basis of clinical symptoms, serum thyroxine and TRAb, thyroid ultrasound and orbital computed tomography, diagnoses were made.

The source is a woman aged 35-65 years with Graves disease. Sequenced here: peripheral blood mononuclear cells (PBMCs), sampled at new diagnosis, from a patient treated with antithyroid drugs. The chain joins TRBV9 to TRBJ2-6; D gene unclear. The CDR3, as DNA: TGTGCCAGCAGCGCCCAGGCAACGGACTCTGGGGCCAACGTCCTGACTTTC. This translates into CASSAQATDSGANVLTF.